These 10 T cell receptor beta chains originate from one sample sequenced in a study of blood T cell repertoires in COVID-19. TCRdb's table, derived via immunoSEQ multiplex PCR, lists solely in-frame clones and lacks some. The data show approximately 100,000 clones, approximately 90% seen once. Input material: peripheral blood. These receptors were obtained from a human donor in a cohort sampled during active COVID-19.

The gene calls are TRBV18 and TRBJ2-1, with 10 bases fitting TRBD2. This CDR3 has 12 amino acids. Germline trimming cut 6 bases from V and 9 bases from J; bases unmatched to any gene: 2. Germline values: CDR1 KGHSH, CDR2 LQKENI. The CDR3 region has the DNA TGTGCCAGCTCTGGGACTAGCGTTGAGCAGTTCTTC. It specifies CASSGTSVEQFF.

V and J are TRBV5-1 and TRBJ2-7; D gene uncertain. The CDR3 spans 14 residues. V dropped 0 bases and J dropped 0 bases, with 7 bases sitting between them. Looked up from germline, CDR1 is SGHRS and CDR2 is YFSETQ. The CDR3 DNA is TGCGCCAGCAGCTTGGTCGGTTACTCCTACGAGCAGTACTTC. This encodes CASSLVGYSYEQYF.

The rearrangement links TRBV7-9 to TRBJ2-2, with 11 bases lining up with TRBD2. CDR1 and CDR2 (germline): SEHNR, FQNEAQ (reference sequence). The CDR3 totals 13 residues. J gave up 13 bases and V 3 bases, and 4 bases lay outside the gene matches. The CDR3 sequence is CASSFPGLAGLFF. CDR3 bases: TGTGCCAGCAGCTTCCCAGGACTAGCGGGGCTGTTTTTT.

The chain has TRBV5-4 and TRBJ2-2, with TRBD1 as a possible D gene (6 bases). Trimming removed 4 bases at V and 0 bases at J, with 13 bases between. The CDR3 runs 16 residues. Per the germline V gene, CDR1 is SGHNT and CDR2 is YYREEE (reference sequence). Here the CDR3 reads CASSGQWGSNTGELFF. The CDR3 region has the DNA TGTGCCAGCAGCGGACAGTGGGGGTCGAACACCGGGGAGCTGTTTTTT.

The chain employs TRBV6-5 and TRBJ2-5; maybe TRBD1 (5 bases). This CDR3 comprises 14 residues. Germline-derived CDR1 and CDR2 are MNHEY and SVGAGI. Trimming stripped 3 bases from V and 4 bases from J, with 12 bases between. CDR3 residues: CASSYAGLIETQYF. In DNA, the CDR3 is TGTGCCAGCAGTTATGCAGGGTTGATAGAGACCCAGTACTTC.

About this clone: This CDR3 is also generated by other DNA sequences in the sample. This chain connects TRBV5-1 to TRBJ2-7, with D maybe TRBD2 (7 bases). CDR3 length: 16 amino acids. Germline V gene lookup returns CDR1 SGHRS and CDR2 YFSETQ. Trimming took 3 bases from V and 5 from J, leaving 21 bases between them. Written as DNA, the CDR3 is TGCGCCAGCAGCTGGGGAGGGGGTCGGGCCGGGAACGAGCAGTACTTC. This translates into CASSWGGGRAGNEQYF.

The genes are TRBV9 and TRBJ2-6; weak D call: TRBD1 (7 bases). Germline V lookup: CDR1 SGDLS, CDR2 YYNGEE. The CDR3 loop spans 19 amino acids. Trimming took off 4 bases at V and 1 base at J, with 21 bases between the two ends. CDR3 amino acids: CASSKISGGLGSGANVLTF. DNA of the CDR3: TGTGCCAGCAGCAAAATTTCAGGGGGACTTGGGTCTGGGGCCAACGTCCTGACTTTC.

The chain couples TRBV2 to TRBJ1-2; 7 nucleotides align to TRBD1. CDR1 and CDR2 (germline): SNHLY, FYNNEI. The ends lost 6 bases at V and 4 bases at J; junction bases unmatched: 8. This CDR3 has 14 residues. CDR3 in amino acids: CASRGGDSLYGYTF. CDR3 nucleotides: TGTGCCAGCAGGGGTGGGGACAGCCTCTATGGCTACACCTTC.

The J gene is TRBJ1-1, the V gene TRBV5-4; the match to TRBD1 covers 11 bases. CDR1 and CDR2 (germline): SGHNT, YYREEE (reference sequence). There are 17 residues in the CDR3. The V and J ends lost 1 base and 1 base, in that order; junction bases with no gene match: 6. CDR3 protein: CASSLLGQGGWNTEAFF. The CDR3 region has the DNA TGTGCCAGCAGCTTGTTGGGACAGGGGGGTTGGAACACTGAAGCTTTCTTT.

The V and J genes are TRBV19 and TRBJ2-3, with TRBD1 matching 10 bases. Trimming cost V 4 bases and J 3 bases; bases outside gene matches: 10. Germline CDR1 and CDR2: LNHDA and SQIVND (reference sequence). This CDR3 is built from 17 residues. The CDR3 is CASSTTMDRGGTDTQYF. CDR3 bases: TGTGCCAGTAGTACGACGATGGACAGGGGGGGGACAGATACGCAGTATTTT.